A selection of T cell receptor beta chains follows, all from one sample in a study of CD8 T cells in Susac syndrome. Via MiXCR, TCRdb re-called the immunoSEQ multiplex PCR reads, giving one row per CDR3 protein. Altogether approximately 140,000 distinct CDR3 sequences are present, 95% being singletons, with the ten largest covering about 0.11%. Sequencing input: CD4+ T cells from PBMCs. The source is a human donor with multiple sclerosis. CDR3s include the opening cysteine and the closing phenylalanine or tryptophan. A D gene is named only where the DNA matches it firmly. Rows may omit the clone size; those that give it use once, few, many or a size class.

j_call: TRBJ1-5; clone_size: .; d_call: .; cdr3_length: 12; v_call: TRBV15; cdr3_nt: TGTGCCACCAGCGGTGATGGGATAGCCCAGCATTTT; cdr3_aa: CATSGDGIAQHF
j_call: TRBJ2-7; clone_size: once; d_call: TRBD1; cdr3_length: 14; v_call: TRBV10-3; cdr3_nt: TGTGCCATCAGGGGGACAGGGCGTTCCTACGAGCAGTACTTC; cdr3_aa: CAIRGTGRSYEQYF
j_call: TRBJ1-1; clone_size: .; d_call: .; cdr3_length: 15; v_call: TRBV28; cdr3_nt: TGTGCCAGCAGTTCCCAGGACAGATTTTTCACTGAAGCTTTCTTT; cdr3_aa: CASSSQDRFFTEAFF
j_call: TRBJ2-1; clone_size: once; d_call: .; cdr3_length: 13; v_call: TRBV20-1; cdr3_nt: TGCAGTGCCACAGGGGGGACTATAAATGAGCAGTTCTTC; cdr3_aa: CSATGGTINEQFF
j_call: TRBJ1-2; clone_size: .; d_call: .; cdr3_length: 14; v_call: TRBV24-1; cdr3_nt: TGTGCCACCAGTGCAACAACAGGTGACTATGGCTACACCTTC; cdr3_aa: CATSATTGDYGYTF
j_call: TRBJ2-5; clone_size: .; d_call: TRBD2; cdr3_length: 15; v_call: TRBV15; cdr3_nt: TGTGCCACCAGCAAAACACTAGCGGACCAAGAGACCCAGTACTTC; cdr3_aa: CATSKTLADQETQYF
j_call: TRBJ2-5; clone_size: .; d_call: TRBD2; cdr3_length: 14; v_call: TRBV20-1; cdr3_nt: TGCAGTGCTAGAGAGGTGACTAGCGGAGGGACCCAGTACTTC; cdr3_aa: CSAREVTSGGTQYF
j_call: TRBJ2-7; clone_size: .; d_call: .; cdr3_length: 14; v_call: TRBV3-1; cdr3_nt: TGTGCCAGCAGCCAGCGACAGACTACCTACGAGCAGTACTTC; cdr3_aa: CASSQRQTTYEQYF
j_call: TRBJ2-3; clone_size: .; d_call: TRBD2; cdr3_length: 16; v_call: TRBV20-1; cdr3_nt: TGCAGTGCTAGAGGGTCCAGCGGGAGTACGACAGATACGCAGTATTTT; cdr3_aa: CSARGSSGSTTDTQYF
j_call: TRBJ1-3; clone_size: .; d_call: .; cdr3_length: 15; v_call: TRBV9; cdr3_nt: TGTGCCAGCAGCGTAGTCGACGATGGAGGAAACACCATATATTTT; cdr3_aa: CASSVVDDGGNTIYF
j_call: TRBJ1-1; clone_size: .; d_call: TRBD1; cdr3_length: 17; v_call: TRBV4-1; cdr3_nt: TGCGCCAGCAGCCAAGTAGGACAGGGGAATGTTCGGACTGAAGCTTTCTTT; cdr3_aa: CASSQVGQGNVRTEAFF
j_call: TRBJ1-1; clone_size: .; d_call: .; cdr3_length: 12; v_call: TRBV10-3; cdr3_nt: TGTGCCATCAGCGAACAGTACACTGAAGCTTTCTTT; cdr3_aa: CAISEQYTEAFF
j_call: TRBJ2-5; clone_size: few; d_call: .; cdr3_length: 10; v_call: TRBV20-1; cdr3_nt: TGCAGTGCTAGTCAAGAGACCCAGTACTTC; cdr3_aa: CSASQETQYF
j_call: TRBJ1-5; clone_size: .; d_call: .; cdr3_length: 17; v_call: TRBV6-5; cdr3_nt: TGTGCCAGCAGTTACTCCACCAGCAAGCTTAGCAATCAGCCCCAGCATTTT; cdr3_aa: CASSYSTSKLSNQPQHF
j_call: TRBJ2-1; clone_size: .; d_call: .; cdr3_length: 14; v_call: TRBV7-2; cdr3_nt: TGTGCCAGCAGCTTTGTCCCGGCGGCCGGGAAGCAGTTCTTC; cdr3_aa: CASSFVPAAGKQFF
j_call: TRBJ2-1; clone_size: .; d_call: .; cdr3_length: 14; v_call: TRBV6-5; cdr3_nt: TGTGCCAGCAGTTACTCGACGGGCAGGGATGAGCAGTTCTTC; cdr3_aa: CASSYSTGRDEQFF
j_call: TRBJ2-2; clone_size: .; d_call: .; cdr3_length: 14; v_call: TRBV6-2/TRBV6-3; cdr3_nt: TGTGCCAGCACCCCATACCAGGGCACCGGGGAGCTGTTTTTT; cdr3_aa: CASTPYQGTGELFF
j_call: TRBJ2-7; clone_size: .; d_call: .; cdr3_length: 15; v_call: TRBV27; cdr3_nt: TGTGCCAGCAGCCGATACCCGACTCAGAGCTACGAGCAGTACTTC; cdr3_aa: CASSRYPTQSYEQYF
j_call: TRBJ2-2; clone_size: .; d_call: TRBD1; cdr3_length: 16; v_call: TRBV5-1; cdr3_nt: TGCGCCAGCATCGATCTAGGACAGGGAAGTACCGGGGAGCTGTTTTTT; cdr3_aa: CASIDLGQGSTGELFF
j_call: TRBJ2-5; clone_size: .; d_call: .; cdr3_length: 14; v_call: TRBV9; cdr3_nt: TGTGCCAGCAGCGTAGCCAGGGGCCAAGAGACCCAGTACTTC; cdr3_aa: CASSVARGQETQYF
j_call: TRBJ1-6; clone_size: .; d_call: TRBD1; cdr3_length: 14; v_call: TRBV28; cdr3_nt: TGTGCCAGCAAAACCGGGACAGATAATTCACCCCTCCACTTT; cdr3_aa: CASKTGTDNSPLHF
j_call: TRBJ2-5; clone_size: .; d_call: TRBD2; cdr3_length: 15; v_call: TRBV6-6; cdr3_nt: TGTGCCAGCAGGGTAGCGGGGGCCCTCCAAGAGACCCAGTACTTC; cdr3_aa: CASRVAGALQETQYF
j_call: TRBJ2-5; clone_size: .; d_call: .; cdr3_length: 14; v_call: TRBV9; cdr3_nt: TGTGCCAGCAGCGTAAGGTCAGACCAAGAGACCCAGTACTTC; cdr3_aa: CASSVRSDQETQYF
j_call: TRBJ2-1; clone_size: .; d_call: .; cdr3_length: 13; v_call: TRBV29-1; cdr3_nt: TGCAGGGCCGGGACTCGAACCTACAATGAGCAGTTCTTC; cdr3_aa: CRAGTRTYNEQFF
j_call: TRBJ1-5; clone_size: .; d_call: .; cdr3_length: 14; v_call: TRBV10-3; cdr3_nt: TGTGCCATCAGTGTAGGGGGAGGAGGCCAGCCCCAGCATTTT; cdr3_aa: CAISVGGGGQPQHF
j_call: TRBJ2-1; clone_size: .; d_call: TRBD2; cdr3_length: 13; v_call: TRBV20-1; cdr3_nt: TGCAGCGAGGTGACTAGCGGGAGTTTTGTGCAGTTCTTC; cdr3_aa: CSEVTSGSFVQFF
j_call: TRBJ2-1; clone_size: .; d_call: .; cdr3_length: 12; v_call: TRBV29-1; cdr3_nt: TGCAGCGTTGAATCCTCCTACAATGAGCAGTTCTTC; cdr3_aa: CSVESSYNEQFF
j_call: TRBJ2-2; clone_size: .; d_call: TRBD1; cdr3_length: 14; v_call: TRBV7-9; cdr3_nt: TGTGCCAGCAGCTTCGACAGGGTTCCCGGGGAGCTGTTTTTT; cdr3_aa: CASSFDRVPGELFF
j_call: TRBJ2-1; clone_size: .; d_call: TRBD1; cdr3_length: 15; v_call: TRBV28; cdr3_nt: TGTGCCAGCAGACTTACCGGGACAGGGAAGAATGAGCAGTTCTTC; cdr3_aa: CASRLTGTGKNEQFF
j_call: TRBJ1-2; clone_size: .; d_call: .; cdr3_length: 12; v_call: TRBV19; cdr3_nt: TGTGTCCCGGCACAGGTTAACTATGGCTACACCTTC; cdr3_aa: CVPAQVNYGYTF
j_call: TRBJ2-1; clone_size: few; d_call: .; cdr3_length: 14; v_call: TRBV12-3/TRBV12-4; cdr3_nt: TGTGCCAGCAGTTTAGCCAGGGACTACAATGAGCAGTTCTTC; cdr3_aa: CASSLARDYNEQFF
j_call: TRBJ2-2; clone_size: .; d_call: .; cdr3_length: 17; v_call: TRBV7-3; cdr3_nt: TGTGCCAGCAGCTACAAACCGGGACCTTCCCTTTCCGGGGAGCTGTTTTTT; cdr3_aa: CASSYKPGPSLSGELFF
j_call: TRBJ2-1; clone_size: .; d_call: TRBD2; cdr3_length: 15; v_call: TRBV29-1; cdr3_nt: TGCAGCGTTGGACTAGCGGGAGAATCCTACAATGAGCAGTTCTTC; cdr3_aa: CSVGLAGESYNEQFF
j_call: TRBJ2-5; clone_size: .; d_call: .; cdr3_length: 14; v_call: TRBV6-2/TRBV6-3; cdr3_nt: TGTGCCAGCAGTAAGGGGGGGCCCCAAGAGACCCAGTACTTC; cdr3_aa: CASSKGGPQETQYF
j_call: TRBJ1-2; clone_size: .; d_call: .; cdr3_length: 14; v_call: TRBV30; cdr3_nt: TGTGCCTGGAGTCTTCTGGTAGCCCCAGATGGCTACACCTTC; cdr3_aa: CAWSLLVAPDGYTF
j_call: TRBJ1-4; clone_size: .; d_call: .; cdr3_length: 14; v_call: TRBV29-1; cdr3_nt: TGCAGCGCCTCTTTTGGGGGGTCGAATGAAAAACTGTTTTTT; cdr3_aa: CSASFGGSNEKLFF
j_call: TRBJ1-2; clone_size: .; d_call: .; cdr3_length: 14; v_call: TRBV7-9; cdr3_nt: TGTGCCAGCAGCTTAGGTACTCGAGGGAATGGCTACACCTTC; cdr3_aa: CASSLGTRGNGYTF
j_call: TRBJ2-1; clone_size: .; d_call: TRBD1; cdr3_length: 16; v_call: TRBV5-6; cdr3_nt: TGTGCCAGCAGTTCGCTGGGACAGGGTGGGGCCAATGAGCAGTTCTTC; cdr3_aa: CASSSLGQGGANEQFF
j_call: TRBJ1-5; clone_size: .; d_call: .; cdr3_length: 13; v_call: TRBV30; cdr3_nt: TGTGCCTGGAGTGTAAGTGAGACCCAGCCCCAGCATTTT; cdr3_aa: CAWSVSETQPQHF
j_call: TRBJ1-4; clone_size: .; d_call: .; cdr3_length: 13; v_call: TRBV2; cdr3_nt: TGTGCCAGCAGTGGGACAAGAAATGAAAAACTGTTTTTT; cdr3_aa: CASSGTRNEKLFF
j_call: TRBJ2-5; clone_size: .; d_call: .; cdr3_length: 14; v_call: TRBV5-1; cdr3_nt: TGCGCCAGCACCACAGGGAAGGGGATGGAGACCCAGTACTTC; cdr3_aa: CASTTGKGMETQYF
j_call: TRBJ2-5; clone_size: .; d_call: TRBD2; cdr3_length: 14; v_call: TRBV20-1; cdr3_nt: TGCAGTGCTAGTCTGCTAGCGGGGGGAGAGACCCAGTACTTC; cdr3_aa: CSASLLAGGETQYF
j_call: TRBJ2-5; clone_size: .; d_call: TRBD1; cdr3_length: 14; v_call: TRBV18; cdr3_nt: TGTGCCAGCTCACCCGACAGGGTTTCCGAGACCCAGTACTTC; cdr3_aa: CASSPDRVSETQYF
j_call: TRBJ2-2; clone_size: .; d_call: TRBD2; cdr3_length: 15; v_call: TRBV20-1; cdr3_nt: TGCAGTGCTCCATATTCCACGGGGGGGCCCTGGGAGCTGTTTTTT; cdr3_aa: CSAPYSTGGPWELFF
j_call: TRBJ1-1; clone_size: .; d_call: .; cdr3_length: 13; v_call: TRBV3-1; cdr3_nt: TGTGCCAGCATGAGCGGCATGAACACTGAAGCTTTCTTT; cdr3_aa: CASMSGMNTEAFF
j_call: TRBJ2-5; clone_size: .; d_call: .; cdr3_length: 8; v_call: TRBV30; cdr3_nt: TGTGCCTGGGGACAACAGTACTTC; cdr3_aa: CAWGQQYF
j_call: TRBJ2-6; clone_size: .; d_call: .; cdr3_length: 17; v_call: TRBV24-1; cdr3_nt: TGTGCCACCAGTGACCGACCCAGGGCCTCTGGGGCCAACGTCCTGACTTTC; cdr3_aa: CATSDRPRASGANVLTF
j_call: TRBJ1-1; clone_size: .; d_call: .; cdr3_length: 14; v_call: TRBV9; cdr3_nt: TGTGCCAGCAGCGTTGCAGGGTCGAACACTGAAGCTTTCTTT; cdr3_aa: CASSVAGSNTEAFF
j_call: TRBJ1-2; clone_size: .; d_call: .; cdr3_length: 15; v_call: TRBV5-4; cdr3_nt: TGTGCCAGCAGCTTGATTGGAGGGAATGTATACGGCTACACCTTC; cdr3_aa: CASSLIGGNVYGYTF
j_call: TRBJ2-1; clone_size: .; d_call: TRBD2; cdr3_length: 15; v_call: TRBV29-1; cdr3_nt: TGCAGCGTTGACCCGGGACTAGCGGGCTACGATGAGCAGTTCTTC; cdr3_aa: CSVDPGLAGYDEQFF
j_call: TRBJ2-7; clone_size: .; d_call: TRBD1; cdr3_length: 13; v_call: TRBV4-1; cdr3_nt: TGCGCCAGCAGCCGGGACAGCGCCTACGAGCAGTACTTC; cdr3_aa: CASSRDSAYEQYF
j_call: TRBJ1-2; clone_size: .; d_call: .; cdr3_length: 17; v_call: TRBV6-5; cdr3_nt: TGTGCCAGCAGTTACGATTCGACGGGATTAAGGGATCATGGCTACACCTTC; cdr3_aa: CASSYDSTGLRDHGYTF
j_call: TRBJ2-2; clone_size: .; d_call: .; cdr3_length: 15; v_call: TRBV20-1; cdr3_nt: TGCAGTGCTAGAGGGCTTTCCGGAGGCACCGGGGAGCTGTTTTTT; cdr3_aa: CSARGLSGGTGELFF
j_call: TRBJ1-2; clone_size: once; d_call: TRBD1; cdr3_length: 15; v_call: TRBV20-1; cdr3_nt: TGCAGTGCCAGGGATAAGGGACAGAGTTTCTATGGCTACACCTTC; cdr3_aa: CSARDKGQSFYGYTF
j_call: TRBJ1-1; clone_size: .; d_call: .; cdr3_length: 13; v_call: TRBV9; cdr3_nt: TGTGCCAGCAGCGCCTACCGGGGGGCTGAAGCTTTCTTT; cdr3_aa: CASSAYRGAEAFF